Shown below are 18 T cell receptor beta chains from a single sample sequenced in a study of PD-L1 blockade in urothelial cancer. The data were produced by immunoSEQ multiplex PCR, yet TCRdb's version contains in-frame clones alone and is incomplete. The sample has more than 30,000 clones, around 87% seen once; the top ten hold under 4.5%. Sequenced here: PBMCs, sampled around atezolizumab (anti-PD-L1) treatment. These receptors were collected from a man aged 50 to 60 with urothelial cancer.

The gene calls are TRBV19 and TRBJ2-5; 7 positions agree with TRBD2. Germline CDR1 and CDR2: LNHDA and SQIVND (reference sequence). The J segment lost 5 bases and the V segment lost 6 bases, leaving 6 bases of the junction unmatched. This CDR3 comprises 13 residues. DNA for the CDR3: TGTGCCAGTAGAGGTCGGGGGGTGGAGACCCAGTACTTC. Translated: CASRGRGVETQYF.

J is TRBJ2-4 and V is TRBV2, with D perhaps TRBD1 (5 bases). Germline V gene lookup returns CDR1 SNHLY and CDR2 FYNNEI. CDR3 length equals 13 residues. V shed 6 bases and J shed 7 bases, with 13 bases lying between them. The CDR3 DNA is TGTGCCAGCAGGAGTAGGGGCTTGAACATTCAGTACTTC. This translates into CASRSRGLNIQYF.

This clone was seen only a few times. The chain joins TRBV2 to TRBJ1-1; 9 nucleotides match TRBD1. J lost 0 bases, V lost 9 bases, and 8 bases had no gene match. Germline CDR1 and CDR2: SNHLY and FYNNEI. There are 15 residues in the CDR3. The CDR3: CARDTGGLMNTEAFF. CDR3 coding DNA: TGTGCCAGGGACACAGGGGGCCTCATGAACACTGAAGCTTTCTTT.

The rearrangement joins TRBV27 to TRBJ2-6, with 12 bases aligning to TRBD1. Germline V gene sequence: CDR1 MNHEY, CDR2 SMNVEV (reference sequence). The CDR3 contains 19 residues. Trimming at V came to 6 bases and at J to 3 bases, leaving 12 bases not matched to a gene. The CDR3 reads CASRRGQGALSGGANVLTF. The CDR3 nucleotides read TGTGCCAGCAGGCGGGGACAGGGGGCTTTATCGGGTGGGGCCAACGTCCTGACTTTC.

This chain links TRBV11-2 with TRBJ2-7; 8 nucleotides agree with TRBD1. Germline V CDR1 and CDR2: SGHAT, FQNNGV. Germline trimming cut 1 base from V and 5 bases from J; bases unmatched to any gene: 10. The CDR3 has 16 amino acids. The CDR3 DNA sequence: TGTGCCAGCAGCTTAGGTCCGGGGACAGGTAGCGACGAGCAGTACTTC. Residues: CASSLGPGTGSDEQYF. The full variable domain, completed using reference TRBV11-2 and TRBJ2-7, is EAGVAQSPRYKIIEKRQSVAFWCNPISGHATLYWYQQILGQGPKLLIQFQNNGVVDDSQLPKDRFSAERLKGVDSTLKIQPAKLEDSAVYLCASSLGPGTGSDEQYFGPGTRLTVT.

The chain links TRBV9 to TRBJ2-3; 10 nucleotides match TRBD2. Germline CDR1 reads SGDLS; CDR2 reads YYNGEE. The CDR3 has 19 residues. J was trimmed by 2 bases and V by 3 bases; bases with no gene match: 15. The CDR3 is CASSGGVWSLAGVTDTQYF. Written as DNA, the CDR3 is TGTGCCAGCAGCGGTGGTGTCTGGAGTCTAGCGGGAGTCACAGATACGCAGTATTTT.

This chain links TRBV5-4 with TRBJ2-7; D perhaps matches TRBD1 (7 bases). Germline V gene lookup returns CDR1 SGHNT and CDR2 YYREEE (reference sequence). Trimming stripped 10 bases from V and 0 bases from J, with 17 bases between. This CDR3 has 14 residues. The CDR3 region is CAGSWRDSSYEQYF. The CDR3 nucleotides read TGTGCCGGGTCTTGGAGGGACAGCTCCTACGAGCAGTACTTC.

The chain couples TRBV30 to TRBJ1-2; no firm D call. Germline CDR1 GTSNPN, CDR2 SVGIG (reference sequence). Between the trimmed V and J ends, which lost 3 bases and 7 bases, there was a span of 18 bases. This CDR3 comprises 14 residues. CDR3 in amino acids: CAWRPTGRVGGYTF. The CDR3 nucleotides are TGTGCCTGGAGACCCACTGGGCGGGTTGGTGGCTACACCTTC. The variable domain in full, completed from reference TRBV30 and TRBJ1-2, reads SQTIHQWPATLVQPVGSPLSLECTVEGTSNPNLYWYRQAAGRGLQLLFYSVGIGQISSEVPQNLSASRPQDRQFILSSKKLLLSDSGFYLCAWRPTGRVGGYTFGSGTRLTVV.

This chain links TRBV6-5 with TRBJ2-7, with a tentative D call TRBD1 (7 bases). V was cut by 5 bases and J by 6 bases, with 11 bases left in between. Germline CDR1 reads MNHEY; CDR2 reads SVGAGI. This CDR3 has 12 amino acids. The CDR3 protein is CASSTGEVEQYF. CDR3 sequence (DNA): TGTGCCAGCAGTACAGGGGAGGTCGAGCAGTACTTC.

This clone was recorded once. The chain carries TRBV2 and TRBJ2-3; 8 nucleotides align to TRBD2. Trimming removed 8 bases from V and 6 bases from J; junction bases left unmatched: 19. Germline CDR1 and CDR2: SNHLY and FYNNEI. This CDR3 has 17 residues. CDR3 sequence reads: CASPPVWGQRELDTQYF. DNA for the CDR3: TGTGCCAGCCCCCCGGTGTGGGGGCAGCGGGAGCTGGATACGCAGTATTTT.

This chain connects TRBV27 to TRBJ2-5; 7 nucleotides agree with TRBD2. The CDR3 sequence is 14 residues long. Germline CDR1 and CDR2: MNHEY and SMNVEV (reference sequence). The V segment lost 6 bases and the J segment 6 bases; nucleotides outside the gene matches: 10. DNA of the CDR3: TGTGCCAGCAGGTTTGGGGGAGGGGTACAGACCCAGTACTTC. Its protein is CASRFGGGVQTQYF.

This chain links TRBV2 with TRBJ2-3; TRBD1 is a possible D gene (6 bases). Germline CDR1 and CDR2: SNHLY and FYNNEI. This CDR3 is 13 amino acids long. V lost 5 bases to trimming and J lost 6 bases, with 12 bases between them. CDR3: CASSTQGGDTQYF. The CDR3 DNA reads TGTGCCAGCAGTACACAGGGTGGGGATACGCAGTATTTT.

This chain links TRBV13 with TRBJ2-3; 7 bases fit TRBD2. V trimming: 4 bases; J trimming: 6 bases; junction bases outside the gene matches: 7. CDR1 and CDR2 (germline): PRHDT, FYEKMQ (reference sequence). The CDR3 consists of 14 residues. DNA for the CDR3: TGTGCCAGCAGCTATAGGACTAGTACGGATACGCAGTATTTT. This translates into CASSYRTSTDTQYF.

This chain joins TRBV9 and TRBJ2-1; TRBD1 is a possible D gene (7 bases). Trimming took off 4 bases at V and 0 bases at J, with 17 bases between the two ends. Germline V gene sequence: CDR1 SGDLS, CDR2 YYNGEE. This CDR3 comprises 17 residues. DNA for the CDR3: TGTGCCAGCAGCCTATCAGGGGGGTTGAGCTCCTACAATGAGCAGTTCTTC. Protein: CASSLSGGLSSYNEQFF.

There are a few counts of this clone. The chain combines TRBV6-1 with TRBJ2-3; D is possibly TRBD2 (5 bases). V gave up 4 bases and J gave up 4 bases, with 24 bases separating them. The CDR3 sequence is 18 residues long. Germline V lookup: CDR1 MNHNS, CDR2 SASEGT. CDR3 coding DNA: TGTGCCAGCAGTGTAAAGGTGACCGGGATCCACGGGGCAGATACGCAGTATTTT. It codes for CASSVKVTGIHGADTQYF.

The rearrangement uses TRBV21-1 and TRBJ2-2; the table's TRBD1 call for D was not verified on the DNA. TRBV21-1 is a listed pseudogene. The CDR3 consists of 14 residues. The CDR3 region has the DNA TGTGCCAGCAGCAATCACACGAACACCGGGGAGCTGTTTTTT. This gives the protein CASSNHTNTGELFF.

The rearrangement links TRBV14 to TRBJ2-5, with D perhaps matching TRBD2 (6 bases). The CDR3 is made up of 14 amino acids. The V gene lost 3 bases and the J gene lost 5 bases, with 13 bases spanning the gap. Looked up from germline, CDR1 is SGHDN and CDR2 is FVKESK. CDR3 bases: TGTGCCAGCAGCCAGCACGGGAGCGGGGAGACCCAGTACTTC. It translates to CASSQHGSGETQYF.

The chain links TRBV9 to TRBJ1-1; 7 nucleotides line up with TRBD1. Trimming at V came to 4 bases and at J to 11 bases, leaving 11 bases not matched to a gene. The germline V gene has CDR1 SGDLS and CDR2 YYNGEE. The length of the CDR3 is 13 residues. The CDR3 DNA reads TGTGCCAGCAGCCCTCCGGACAGGCCGCGGGCTTTCTTT. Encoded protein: CASSPPDRPRAFF. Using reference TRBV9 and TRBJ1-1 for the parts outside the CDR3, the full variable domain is DSGVTQTPKHLITATGQRVTLRCSPRSGDLSVYWYQQSLDQGLQFLIQYYNGEERAKGNILERFSAQQFPDLHSELNLSSLELGDSALYFCASSPPDRPRAFFGQGTRLTVV.